Each of the 5 T cell receptor beta chains below was sequenced from the same sample in a study of cytomegalovirus exposure and HLA in healthy donors. The PCR contained 60 Vbeta and 13 Jbeta primers. The repertoire was sequenced with immunoSEQ multiplex PCR; TCRdb's copy has only in-frame clones and lacks some. The sample carries more than 100,000 clones, around 80% recorded once. The sequencing sample was made of PBMCs. The receptor source for this set is a woman aged 40 to 50 in good health and CMV-seropositive.

In its sample, this clone was seen once. This chain uses TRBV10-3 with TRBJ1-1; no clear D. Germline V gene lookup returns CDR1 ENHRY and CDR2 SYGVKD. The CDR3 is 15 residues long. V lost 3 bases to trimming and J lost 0 bases, with 11 bases between them. The DNA of the CDR3 is TGTGCCATCAGTGAAGCGGGCAGTATGAACACTGAAGCTTTCTTT. This codes for CAISEAGSMNTEAFF.

The chain joins TRBV30 to TRBJ2-5, with 7 positions matching TRBD1. The CDR3 loop spans 12 amino acids. Trimming at V came to 4 bases and at J to 2 bases, leaving 1 base not matched to a gene. CDR1 and CDR2 from the germline V gene are GTSNPN and SVGIG (reference sequence). For the CDR3, the DNA is TGTGCCTGGACGGACAGGCAAGAGACCCAGTACTTC. This codes for CAWTDRQETQYF.

The CDR3 DNA sequence: TGTGCCAGCCGTGGAGGAGGCACCGGGGAGCTGTTTTTT. As protein: CASRGGGTGELFF. This chain links TRBV6-5 with TRBJ2-2; perhaps TRBD2 as D (5 bases). V was clipped by 8 bases and J by 4 bases, with 11 bases between them. This CDR3 has 13 residues. The germline V gene encodes CDR1 MNHEY and CDR2 SVGAGI.

The V and J genes are TRBV5-6 and TRBJ1-2; D gene uncertain. Germline values: CDR1 SGHDT, CDR2 YYEEEE. This CDR3 comprises 13 residues. V lost 1 base and J 8 bases, leaving 12 bases between the germline ends. In DNA form, the CDR3 reads TGTGCCAGCAGCTTGTTCAGGAATGCGGGCTACACCTTC. This gives the protein CASSLFRNAGYTF.

This clone occurred a few times. The chain links TRBV19 to TRBJ2-3, with D possibly matching TRBD2 (6 bases). The germline gives CDR1 LNHDA, CDR2 SQIVND (reference sequence). V lost 4 bases and J 3 bases, leaving 17 bases between the germline ends. CDR3 length: 16 amino acids. This CDR3 reads CASSKGTGGGTDTQYF. CDR3 in DNA: TGTGCCAGTAGTAAAGGGACTGGTGGGGGGACAGATACGCAGTATTTT. Complete variable domain (other parts from reference TRBV19 and TRBJ2-3): DGGITQSPKYLFRKEGQNVTLSCEQNLNHDAMYWYRQDPGQGLRLIYYSQIVNDFQKGDIAEGYSVSREKKESFPLTVTSAQKNPTAFYLCASSKGTGGGTDTQYFGPGTRLTVL.